The rows below give T cell receptor beta chains drawn from one sample of a study of CD8+ T cells in alopecia areata. Produced via immunoSEQ multiplex PCR; TCRdb's table is partial and in-frame only. The sample lists hundreds of thousands of clones; 58% were seen once. Source: CD4+ T cells sorted from blood, taken at week 24, from a patient treated with tofacitinib. These receptors originate from a human donor with alopecia areata. The CDR3 runs from the conserved cysteine through the conserved F or W. Fields, in order: clone size, D gene, V gene, J gene, CDR3 protein, CDR3 DNA. The D gene is left open where the match is weak. Size values are once, few and many counts, or a class for expanded clones, and some rows have none.

abundance: NA; d_gene: NA; v_gene: TRBV29-1; j_gene: TRBJ1-1; CDR3aa: CSSRTQYTEAFF; CDR3nt: TGCAGCTCGCGGACACAGTACACTGAAGCTTTCTTT
abundance: NA; d_gene: NA; v_gene: TRBV7-3; j_gene: TRBJ2-3; CDR3aa: CASSSGTRGRDTQYF; CDR3nt: TGTGCCAGCAGCTCAGGGACGAGGGGACGAGATACGCAGTATTTT
abundance: few; d_gene: TRBD2; v_gene: TRBV10-3; j_gene: TRBJ2-3; CDR3aa: CAISARTTSGEDGNTDTQYF; CDR3nt: TGTGCCATCAGTGCCCGCACGACTAGCGGGGAGGACGGGAACACAGATACGCAGTATTTT
abundance: NA; d_gene: TRBD1; v_gene: TRBV7-2; j_gene: TRBJ2-5; CDR3aa: CASSLPTGGQETQYF; CDR3nt: TGTGCCAGCAGCTTACCCACAGGGGGGCAAGAGACCCAGTACTTC
abundance: NA; d_gene: TRBD2; v_gene: TRBV5-4; j_gene: TRBJ2-7; CDR3aa: CASSLRAGGSEQYF; CDR3nt: TGTGCCAGCAGCTTAAGAGCGGGGGGGAGCGAGCAGTACTTC
abundance: few; d_gene: NA; v_gene: TRBV6-5; j_gene: TRBJ2-1; CDR3aa: CASSYSSGLVGNEQFF; CDR3nt: TGTGCCAGCAGTTACTCATCGGGGCTAGTTGGCAATGAGCAGTTCTTC
abundance: NA; d_gene: NA; v_gene: TRBV29-1; j_gene: TRBJ1-1; CDR3aa: CSVSGTMNTEAFF; CDR3nt: TGCAGCGTCTCCGGGACCATGAACACTGAAGCTTTCTTT
abundance: few; d_gene: TRBD2; v_gene: TRBV11-2; j_gene: TRBJ2-1; CDR3aa: CASSWAGTSGGEQFF; CDR3nt: TGTGCCAGCAGCTGGGCCGGGACTAGCGGAGGCGAGCAGTTCTTC
abundance: NA; d_gene: NA; v_gene: TRBV5-4; j_gene: TRBJ1-2; CDR3aa: CASSLERGDGYTF; CDR3nt: TGTGCCAGCAGCTTGGAGCGCGGAGATGGCTACACCTTC
abundance: NA; d_gene: TRBD1; v_gene: TRBV5-1; j_gene: TRBJ2-3; CDR3aa: CASSGQGYLDTQYF; CDR3nt: TGCGCCAGCAGCGGACAGGGATATCTGGATACGCAGTATTTT
abundance: NA; d_gene: TRBD2; v_gene: TRBV30; j_gene: TRBJ2-1; CDR3aa: CAWRLAGGLYEQFF; CDR3nt: TGTGCCTGGCGGCTAGCGGGGGGGTTGTATGAGCAGTTCTTC
abundance: NA; d_gene: TRBD1; v_gene: TRBV5-4; j_gene: TRBJ1-4; CDR3aa: CASSLRDSDEKLFF; CDR3nt: TGTGCCAGCAGCTTGAGGGACAGTGACGAAAAACTGTTTTTT
abundance: NA; d_gene: TRBD2; v_gene: TRBV2; j_gene: TRBJ2-1; CDR3aa: CAATRGTSGSYNEQFF; CDR3nt: TGTGCCGCCACACGCGGGACTAGCGGGTCCTACAATGAGCAGTTCTTC
abundance: NA; d_gene: NA; v_gene: TRBV6-6; j_gene: TRBJ2-7; CDR3aa: CASSYSGVEQYF; CDR3nt: TGTGCCAGCAGTTACTCTGGGGTAGAGCAGTACTTC
abundance: NA; d_gene: NA; v_gene: TRBV2; j_gene: TRBJ2-7; CDR3aa: CASSDRAPYEQYF; CDR3nt: TGTGCCAGCAGTGATCGGGCCCCCTACGAGCAGTACTTC
abundance: NA; d_gene: TRBD1; v_gene: TRBV29-1; j_gene: TRBJ1-5; CDR3aa: CSVGQGGTNQPQHF; CDR3nt: TGCAGCGTTGGACAGGGCGGAACAAATCAGCCCCAGCATTTT
abundance: NA; d_gene: TRBD2; v_gene: TRBV28; j_gene: TRBJ2-1; CDR3aa: CASLAGGYNEQFF; CDR3nt: TGTGCCAGCCTAGCGGGGGGTTACAATGAGCAGTTCTTC
abundance: few; d_gene: TRBD1; v_gene: TRBV28; j_gene: TRBJ1-1; CDR3aa: CAAQIPGQLNTEAFF; CDR3nt: TGTGCCGCACAAATACCGGGACAGTTGAACACTGAAGCTTTCTTT
abundance: NA; d_gene: NA; v_gene: TRBV5-1; j_gene: TRBJ2-5; CDR3aa: CASSLSTPSQETQYF; CDR3nt: TGCGCCAGCAGCTTATCGACCCCCTCACAAGAGACCCAGTACTTC
abundance: NA; d_gene: NA; v_gene: TRBV2; j_gene: TRBJ2-7; CDR3aa: CASNTIYEQYF; CDR3nt: TGTGCCAGTAATACAATATACGAGCAGTACTTC
abundance: NA; d_gene: TRBD1; v_gene: TRBV11-1; j_gene: TRBJ2-7; CDR3aa: CASSLAPQGAYEQYF; CDR3nt: TGTGCCAGCAGCTTAGCGCCTCAGGGGGCCTACGAGCAGTACTTC
abundance: NA; d_gene: TRBD1; v_gene: TRBV2; j_gene: TRBJ2-5; CDR3aa: CASKGQGTETQYF; CDR3nt: TGTGCCAGCAAGGGACAGGGGACAGAGACCCAGTACTTC
abundance: NA; d_gene: NA; v_gene: TRBV15; j_gene: TRBJ2-3; CDR3aa: CATSRPEGAGSPDTQYF; CDR3nt: TGTGCCACCAGCAGACCCGAGGGGGCCGGGAGCCCAGATACGCAGTATTTT
abundance: few; d_gene: TRBD2; v_gene: TRBV7-2; j_gene: TRBJ2-5; CDR3aa: CASSLQSGPLAGGQETQYF; CDR3nt: TGTGCCAGCAGCTTACAAAGCGGGCCCTTGGCGGGGGGGCAAGAGACCCAGTACTTC
abundance: NA; d_gene: NA; v_gene: TRBV30; j_gene: TRBJ1-6; CDR3aa: CACRRTVDSPLHF; CDR3nt: TGTGCCTGTCGGAGGACCGTCGATTCACCCCTCCACTTT
abundance: NA; d_gene: NA; v_gene: TRBV28; j_gene: TRBJ1-2; CDR3aa: CASSFLQVNGYTF; CDR3nt: TGTGCCAGCAGTTTCCTCCAGGTCAATGGCTACACCTTC
abundance: NA; d_gene: TRBD1; v_gene: TRBV7-9; j_gene: TRBJ2-2; CDR3aa: CASSPQGADGELFF; CDR3nt: TGTGCCAGCAGCCCACAGGGGGCCGACGGGGAGCTGTTTTTT
abundance: NA; d_gene: NA; v_gene: TRBV19; j_gene: TRBJ1-1; CDR3aa: CASSSGAGITDTEAFF; CDR3nt: TGTGCCAGTAGCAGTGGAGCAGGGATAACAGACACTGAAGCTTTCTTT
abundance: NA; d_gene: NA; v_gene: TRBV5-4; j_gene: TRBJ1-1; CDR3aa: CASSLNTEAFF; CDR3nt: TGTGCCAGCAGCTTGAACACTGAAGCTTTCTTT
abundance: NA; d_gene: TRBD2; v_gene: TRBV2; j_gene: TRBJ2-2; CDR3aa: CASSGGGGVPGELFF; CDR3nt: TGTGCCAGCAGTGGTGGCGGGGGAGTCCCCGGGGAGCTGTTTTTT
abundance: NA; d_gene: NA; v_gene: TRBV7-9; j_gene: TRBJ1-6; CDR3aa: CASSGQTGNSPLHF; CDR3nt: TGTGCCAGCAGCGGACAGACCGGTAATTCACCCCTCCACTTT
abundance: NA; d_gene: TRBD2; v_gene: TRBV4-1; j_gene: TRBJ2-7; CDR3aa: CASSQDPSPSGSSYEQYF; CDR3nt: TGCGCCAGCAGCCAAGATCCCTCCCCCAGCGGGAGCTCCTACGAGCAGTACTTC
abundance: NA; d_gene: NA; v_gene: TRBV30; j_gene: TRBJ1-5; CDR3aa: CASMGSNQPQHF; CDR3nt: TGTGCCTCGATGGGTAGCAATCAGCCCCAGCATTTT
abundance: NA; d_gene: NA; v_gene: TRBV2; j_gene: TRBJ2-3; CDR3aa: CASSEAGDTQYF; CDR3nt: TGTGCCAGCAGTGAAGCAGGAGATACGCAGTATTTT
abundance: NA; d_gene: NA; v_gene: TRBV9; j_gene: TRBJ1-2; CDR3aa: CASSVRPLNGYTF; CDR3nt: TGTGCCAGCAGCGTCCGACCCCTGAATGGCTACACCTTC
abundance: few; d_gene: NA; v_gene: TRBV5-1; j_gene: TRBJ1-4; CDR3aa: CASSFDRAKGKLFF; CDR3nt: TGCGCCAGCAGCTTCGACCGGGCGAAAGGAAAACTGTTTTTT